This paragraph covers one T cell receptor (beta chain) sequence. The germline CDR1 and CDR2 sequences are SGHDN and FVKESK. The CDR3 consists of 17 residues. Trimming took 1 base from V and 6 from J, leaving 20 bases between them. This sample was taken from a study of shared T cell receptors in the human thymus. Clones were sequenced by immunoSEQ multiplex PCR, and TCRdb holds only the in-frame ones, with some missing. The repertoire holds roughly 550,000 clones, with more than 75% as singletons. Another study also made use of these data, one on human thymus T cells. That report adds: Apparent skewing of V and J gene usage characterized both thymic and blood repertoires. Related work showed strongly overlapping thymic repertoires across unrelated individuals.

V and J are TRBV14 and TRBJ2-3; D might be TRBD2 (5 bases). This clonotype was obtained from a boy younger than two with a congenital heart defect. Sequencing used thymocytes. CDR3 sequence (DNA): TGTGCCAGCAGCCAAGCTCGGACTGCCTCATCGGCGGATACGCAGTATTTT. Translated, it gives CASSQARTASSADTQYF.